The rows below give T cell receptor beta chains drawn from one sample of a study of blood T cell repertoires in COVID-19. The repertoire was sequenced with immunoSEQ multiplex PCR; TCRdb's copy has only in-frame clones and lacks some. The sample records 200,000 to 300,000 clones, approximately 90% being singletons. Sequencing used peripheral blood. The receptors originated from a woman in her forties with acute or convalescent COVID-19. Each CDR3 is given with its conserved first and last residue. A D gene is named only where the DNA matches it firmly. For some rows the clone size is stated as once, few or many, or as a class when expanded; others skip it.

V gene	J gene	clone size	D gene	CDR3 protein	CDR3 DNA
TRBV6-6	TRBJ2-5	NA	NA	CASRGGGGPKEETQYF	TGTGCCAGCAGGGGGGGAGGGGGTCCTAAGGAAGAGACCCAGTACTTC
TRBV2	TRBJ1-1	NA	NA	CASSEAAQVLNTEAFF	TGTGCCAGCAGTGAAGCGGCACAGGTTCTGAACACTGAAGCTTTCTTT
TRBV4-2	TRBJ1-1	NA	TRBD1	CASSQLGGQGILEAFF	TGTGCCAGCAGCCAACTCGGTGGACAGGGAATATTAGAAGCTTTCTTT
TRBV30	TRBJ1-2	NA	NA	CAWSVTRYGGYGYTF	TGTGCCTGGAGTGTAACCCGCTACGGAGGCTATGGCTACACCTTC
TRBV29-1	TRBJ1-1	few	NA	CSVVRGGNTEAFF	TGCAGCGTCGTAAGGGGGGGGAACACTGAAGCTTTCTTT
TRBV6-6	TRBJ1-2	NA	NA	CASSSPLQGKNGYTF	TGTGCCAGCAGTAGCCCACTTCAGGGGAAAAATGGCTACACCTTC
TRBV15	TRBJ1-4	NA	NA	CATSREREKLFF	TGTGCCACCAGCAGAGAGAGGGAAAAACTGTTTTTT
TRBV18	TRBJ2-5	NA	NA	CASSPPTPGETQYF	TGTGCCAGCTCACCACCCACCCCAGGAGAGACCCAGTACTTC
TRBV15	TRBJ1-1	NA	NA	CATSRDLPGAHSNEAFF	TGTGCCACCAGCAGAGACCTCCCAGGGGCCCACTCAAATGAAGCTTTCTTT
TRBV7-9	TRBJ1-2	NA	TRBD1	CASSLIGGGVGYTF	TGTGCCAGCAGCTTAATTGGAGGGGGCGTAGGCTACACCTTC
TRBV2	TRBJ2-2	NA	NA	CASSPRGTPNTGELFF	TGTGCCAGCAGCCCGAGAGGGACACCGAACACCGGGGAGCTGTTTTTT
TRBV18	TRBJ2-3	NA	TRBD2	CASSPGLAGVISTDTQYF	TGTGCCAGCTCACCGGGACTAGCGGGAGTTATTAGCACAGATACGCAGTATTTT
TRBV4-2	TRBJ1-2	NA	NA	CASSQDRIVRGTLYGYTF	TGTGCCAGCAGCCAAGATCGAATAGTCCGGGGAACCCTCTATGGCTACACCTTC
TRBV15	TRBJ1-5	NA	TRBD1	CATSRDPTGGNQPQHF	TGTGCCACCAGCAGAGATCCGACAGGGGGCAATCAGCCCCAGCATTTT
TRBV7-3	TRBJ1-1	NA	NA	CASSLQVNTEAFF	TGTGCCAGCAGCTTACAGGTAAACACTGAAGCTTTCTTT
TRBV9	TRBJ1-2	NA	NA	CASSDGQGAYGYTF	TGTGCCAGCAGCGACGGCCAAGGGGCCTATGGCTACACCTTC
TRBV9	TRBJ1-1	NA	TRBD1	CASGTGRANTEAFF	TGTGCCAGCGGGACAGGGAGGGCGAACACTGAAGCTTTCTTT
TRBV5-4	TRBJ1-2	NA	TRBD1	CASSYGQGDYGYTF	TGTGCCAGCAGCTATGGACAGGGGGACTATGGCTACACCTTC
TRBV27	TRBJ2-1	NA	TRBD2	CASRSGGYNEQFF	TGTGCCAGCAGAAGCGGGGGATACAATGAGCAGTTCTTC
TRBV7-2	TRBJ1-2	NA	NA	CASSFSMTPANYGYTF	TGTGCCAGCAGCTTTTCCATGACACCCGCTAACTATGGCTACACCTTC
TRBV19	TRBJ1-5	NA	TRBD1	CASSIGAGGTQHF	TGTGCCAGTAGTATAGGTGCAGGGGGGACCCAGCATTTT
TRBV19	TRBJ1-5	NA	NA	CASSIYGQHNQPQHF	TGTGCCAGTAGTATTTATGGACAGCATAATCAGCCCCAGCATTTT